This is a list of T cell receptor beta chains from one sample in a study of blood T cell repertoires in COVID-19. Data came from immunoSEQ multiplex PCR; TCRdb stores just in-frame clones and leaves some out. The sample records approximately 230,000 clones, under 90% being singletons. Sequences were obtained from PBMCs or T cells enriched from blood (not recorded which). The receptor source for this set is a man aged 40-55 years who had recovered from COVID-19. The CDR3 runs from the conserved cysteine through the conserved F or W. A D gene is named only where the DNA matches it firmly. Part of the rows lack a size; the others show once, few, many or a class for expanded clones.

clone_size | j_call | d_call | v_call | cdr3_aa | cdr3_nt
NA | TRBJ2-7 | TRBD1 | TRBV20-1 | CSASDRDRSSYEQYF | TGCAGTGCTAGTGACCGGGACAGGAGCTCCTACGAGCAGTACTTC
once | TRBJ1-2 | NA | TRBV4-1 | CASSHGQLYGYTF | TGCGCCAGCAGCCATGGACAGCTCTATGGCTACACCTTC
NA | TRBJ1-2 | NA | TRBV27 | CASSSTGPHGYTF | TGTGCCAGCAGTTCCACAGGGCCACATGGCTACACCTTC
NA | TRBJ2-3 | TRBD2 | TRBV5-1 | CASSLGRTSGSADTQYF | TGCGCCAGCAGCTTGGGACGGACTAGCGGGAGCGCAGATACGCAGTATTTT
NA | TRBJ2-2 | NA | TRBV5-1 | CASSLNTDTGELFF | TGCGCCAGCAGCCTTAACACCGACACCGGGGAGCTGTTTTTT
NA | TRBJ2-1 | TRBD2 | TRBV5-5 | CASSLVSGVNEQFF | TGTGCCAGCAGCTTGGTTAGCGGGGTAAATGAGCAGTTCTTC
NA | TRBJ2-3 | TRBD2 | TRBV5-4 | CASSLAGLAGVVDTQYF | TGTGCCAGCAGCTTGGCCGGACTAGCGGGGGTGGTAGATACGCAGTATTTT
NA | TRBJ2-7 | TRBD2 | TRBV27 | CASSVGTSGYEQYF | TGTGCCAGCAGTGTCGGGACTAGCGGTTACGAGCAGTACTTC
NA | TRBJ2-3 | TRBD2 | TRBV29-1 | CSRGGSSGTSDTQYF | TGCAGTCGGGGGGGGTCTAGCGGGACTTCAGATACGCAGTATTTT
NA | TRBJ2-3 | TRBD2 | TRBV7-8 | CASSFPPSGAGDTQYF | TGTGCCAGCAGCTTTCCGCCTAGCGGGGCCGGAGATACGCAGTATTTT
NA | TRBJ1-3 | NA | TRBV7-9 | CAAETNGKNTIYF | TGTGCCGCGGAGACGAACGGGAAAAACACCATATATTTT
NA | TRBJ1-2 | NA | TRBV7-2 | CASSLQGTYLNYGYTF | TGTGCCAGCAGCTTACAGGGGACCTATTTAAACTATGGCTACACCTTC
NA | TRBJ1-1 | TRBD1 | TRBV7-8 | CASSRQTRQGAWATEAFF | TGTGCCAGCAGTCGACAAACCCGGCAGGGGGCGTGGGCCACTGAAGCTTTCTTT
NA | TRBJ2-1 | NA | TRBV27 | CASSFGGPNEQFF | TGTGCCAGCAGTTTTGGGGGCCCCAATGAGCAGTTCTTC
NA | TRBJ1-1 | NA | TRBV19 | CASSIDPQGRTEAFF | TGTGCCAGTAGTATAGATCCTCAGGGAAGGACTGAAGCTTTCTTT
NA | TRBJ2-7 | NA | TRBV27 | CASSLSARGEQYF | TGTGCCAGCAGTTTATCCGCTCGGGGCGAGCAGTACTTC
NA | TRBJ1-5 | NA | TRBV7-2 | CASTRWGERQPQHF | TGTGCCAGCACCCGTTGGGGGGAGAGACAGCCCCAGCATTTT
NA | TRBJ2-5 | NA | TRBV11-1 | CASSQGHQETQYF | TGTGCCAGCAGTCAGGGCCACCAAGAGACCCAGTACTTC
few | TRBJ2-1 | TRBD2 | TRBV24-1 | CATSDNRGGRDEQFF | TGTGCCACCAGTGATAATCGGGGAGGGAGGGATGAGCAGTTCTTC
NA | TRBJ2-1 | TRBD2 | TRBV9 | CASSVFRLAGGPNSYNEQFF | TGTGCCAGCAGCGTTTTTAGACTAGCGGGGGGGCCTAATTCCTACAATGAGCAGTTCTTC
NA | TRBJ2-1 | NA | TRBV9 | CASSTAAPYNEQFF | TGTGCCAGCAGCACAGCAGCTCCCTACAATGAGCAGTTCTTC
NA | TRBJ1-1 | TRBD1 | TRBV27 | CASWTGGLTEAFF | TGTGCCAGTTGGACAGGGGGGCTCACTGAAGCTTTCTTT
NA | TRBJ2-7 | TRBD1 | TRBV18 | CASSPGQGGTYEQYF | TGTGCCAGCTCACCGGGACAGGGGGGGACCTACGAGCAGTACTTC
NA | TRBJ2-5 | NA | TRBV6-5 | CASSPGATQYF | TGTGCCAGCAGTCCTGGGGCGACCCAGTACTTC
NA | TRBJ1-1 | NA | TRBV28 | CASRRVQNTEAFF | TGTGCCAGCAGGAGGGTTCAGAACACTGAAGCTTTCTTT
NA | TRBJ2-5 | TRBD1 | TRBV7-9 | CASSARGRRETQYF | TGTGCCAGCAGCGCAAGGGGGCGCCGGGAGACCCAGTACTTC
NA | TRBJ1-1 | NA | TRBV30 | CAWSAGQLNTEAFF | TGTGCCTGGAGTGCTGGACAGTTGAACACTGAAGCTTTCTTT
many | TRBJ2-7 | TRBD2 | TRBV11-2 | CASSLPWGRANEQYF | TGTGCCAGCAGCTTACCGTGGGGGAGGGCCAACGAGCAGTACTTC
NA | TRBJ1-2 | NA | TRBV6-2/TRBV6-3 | CASSYSTTLGNYGYTF | TGTGCCAGCAGTTACTCGACGACTCTCGGAAACTATGGCTACACCTTC
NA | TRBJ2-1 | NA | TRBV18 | CASSPNHGIVNEQFF | TGTGCCAGCTCACCGAACCACGGTATCGTCAATGAGCAGTTCTTC
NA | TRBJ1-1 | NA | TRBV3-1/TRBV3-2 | CASSYEGMNTEAFF | TGTGCCAGCAGCTACGAGGGTATGAACACTGAAGCTTTCTTT
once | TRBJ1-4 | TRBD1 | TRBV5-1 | CASSLGQGREKLFF | TGCGCCAGCAGCTTGGGACAGGGGCGGGAAAAACTGTTTTTT
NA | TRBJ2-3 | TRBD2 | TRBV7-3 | CASSLGLTSGGTTDTQYF | TGTGCCAGCAGCTTAGGGTTGACTAGCGGGGGGACCACAGATACGCAGTATTTT
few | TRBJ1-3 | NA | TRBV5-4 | CASSPDFHSSGNTIYF | TGTGCCAGCAGCCCAGACTTCCATTCCTCTGGAAACACCATATATTTT
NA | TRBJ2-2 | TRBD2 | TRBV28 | CASSFVSSGRNTGELFF | TGTGCCAGCAGTTTTGTGTCTAGCGGGCGGAACACCGGGGAGCTGTTTTTT
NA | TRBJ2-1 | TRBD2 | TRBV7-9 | CASHERGAYNEQFF | TGTGCCAGCCACGAGCGGGGGGCGTACAATGAGCAGTTCTTC
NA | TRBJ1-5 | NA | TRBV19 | CASSTHQPQHF | TGTGCCAGTAGTACTCATCAGCCCCAGCATTTT
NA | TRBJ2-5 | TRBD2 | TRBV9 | CASSGGAGGPETQYF | TGTGCCAGCAGCGGGGGAGCGGGGGGGCCAGAGACCCAGTACTTC
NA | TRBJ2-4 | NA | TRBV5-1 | CASSTVRGDRKNIQYF | TGCGCCAGCAGCACGGTCAGGGGCGACCGAAAAAACATTCAGTACTTC
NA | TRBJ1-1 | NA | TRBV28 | CATSNSPPSAVEAFF | TGTGCCACCTCCAACTCTCCCCCTTCAGCGGTTGAAGCTTTCTTT
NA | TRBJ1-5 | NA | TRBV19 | CASTRGYSNQPQHF | TGTGCCAGTACTAGGGGGTATAGCAATCAGCCCCAGCATTTT
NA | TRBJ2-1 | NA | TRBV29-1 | CSASSISKGLPNEQFF | TGCAGCGCAAGCAGTATATCCAAGGGACTTCCCAATGAGCAGTTCTTC
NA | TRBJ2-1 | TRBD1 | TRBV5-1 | CASSTQGLAPNEQFF | TGCGCCAGCAGTACACAGGGGTTAGCCCCCAATGAGCAGTTCTTC
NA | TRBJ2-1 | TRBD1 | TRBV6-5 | CASSYTGDSYNEQFF | TGTGCCAGCAGTTACACAGGGGACTCCTACAATGAGCAGTTCTTC
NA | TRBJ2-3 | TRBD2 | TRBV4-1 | CASRKGLAAQPSTDTQYF | TGCGCCAGCAGGAAAGGACTAGCGGCACAGCCTAGCACAGATACGCAGTATTTT
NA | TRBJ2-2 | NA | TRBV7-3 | CASSLTGGGENTGELFF | TGTGCCAGCAGCTTAACAGGAGGCGGCGAGAACACCGGGGAGCTGTTTTTT
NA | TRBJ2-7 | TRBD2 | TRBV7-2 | CASSPRLAGNDEQYF | TGTGCCAGCAGCCCCCGACTAGCGGGAAACGACGAGCAGTACTTC
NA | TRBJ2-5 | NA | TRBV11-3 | CASSLYSPGQETQYF | TGTGCCAGCAGCTTATATTCCCCAGGGCAAGAGACCCAGTACTTC
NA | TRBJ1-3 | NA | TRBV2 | CATGGSASGNTIYF | TGTGCCACCGGAGGTTCGGCCTCTGGAAACACCATATATTTT